The sequence of this T cell receptor (beta chain) was determined in a study of cytomegalovirus exposure and HLA in healthy donors. Background on the study: Across roughly 400 genotyped donors, roughly 80% landed in the Caucasian-associated ancestry cluster.

The donors (healthy individuals) were bone marrow donors. Both 60 Vbeta primers and 13 Jbeta primers went into the PCR. Repertoires were generated with immunoSEQ multiplex PCR, while TCRdb's copy carries only in-frame clones and drops some. The sample has nearly 200,000 clones, approximately 85% seen once; the top ten hold 6.5%. Germline CDR1 MNHEY, CDR2 SMNVEV (reference sequence). With V trimmed by 2 bases and J by 2 bases, 4 bases remained unmatched. This CDR3 spans 16 amino acids. The clonotype was recovered from a woman in her 50s in good health and CMV-seropositive. The chain couples TRBV27 to TRBJ2-1; 9 bases map to TRBD2. Sequencing was carried out using PBMCs. CDR3 amino acids: CASSLRGGAAYNEQFF. The CDR3 coding sequence is TGTGCCAGCAGTTTACGCGGGGGGGCCGCCTACAATGAGCAGTTCTTC.